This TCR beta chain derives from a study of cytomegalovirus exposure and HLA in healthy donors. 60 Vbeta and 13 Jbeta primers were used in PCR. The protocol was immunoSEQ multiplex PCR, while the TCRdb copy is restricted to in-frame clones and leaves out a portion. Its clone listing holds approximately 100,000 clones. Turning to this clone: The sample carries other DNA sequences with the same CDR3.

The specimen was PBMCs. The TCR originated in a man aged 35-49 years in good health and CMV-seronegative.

In DNA, the CDR3 is TGTGCCAGCAGCTTGGGACAGGGCACAGATACGCAGTATTTT. Translating it yields CASSLGQGTDTQYF. V and J are TRBV7-9 and TRBJ2-3; TRBD1 agrees at 8 bases. The V segment lost 3 bases and the J segment 1 base; nucleotides outside the gene matches: 0. The germline V gene encodes CDR1 SEHNR and CDR2 FQNEAQ (reference sequence). CDR3 length equals 14 residues.